The 17 T cell receptor beta chains listed next were all sequenced from one sample in a study of blood T cells in healthy people across ages. Then a second PCR, running roughly 7 to 11 cycles, was carried out with a sample-barcoded 5' primer and a J-beta primer mix. Using its own MiXCR run on the 5' RACE reads, TCRdb lists one record per CDR3 protein. The sample includes approximately 900,000 distinct CDR3 sequences, 48% of them seen just once. The sample consisted of blood. Source of these receptors: a man aged 25-40 years in good health.

This clonotype has just a few counts. This chain links TRBV6-2 or TRBV6-3 with TRBJ2-7, with unresolved D. The CDR3 loop spans 14 amino acids. Trimming cost V 5 bases and J 2 bases, with 13 bases left between them. The germline CDR1 and CDR2 sequences are MNHEY and SVGEGT. The CDR3 sequence: CASSQTEGAYEQYF. The CDR3, as DNA: TGTGCCAGCAGTCAGACTGAAGGAGCCTACGAGCAGTACTTC.

Only a few counts were recorded for this clonotype. The chain has TRBV28 and TRBJ2-5; possibly TRBD2 for D (5 bases). The CDR3 spans 17 residues. V lost 7 bases, J lost 1 base, and 22 bases lay in between. CDR1 and CDR2 from the germline V gene are MDHEN and SYDVKM. This CDR3 is CASTSNYGGQSQETQYF. The CDR3 DNA follows: TGTGCCAGCACTAGTAACTATGGCGGGCAGAGCCAAGAGACCCAGTACTTC.

This clonotype has a handful of counts. The chain is built from TRBV6-1 and TRBJ1-5; D uncertain. The CDR3 has 16 residues. V shed 0 bases and J shed 2 bases, with 11 bases lying between them. The V gene's germline CDR1 is MNHNS and CDR2 SASEGT. The CDR3 coding sequence is TGTGCCAGCAGTGAAGCGGAGGGTGTTGGCAATCAGCCCCAGCATTTT. It encodes CASSEAEGVGNQPQHF.

The chain is built from TRBV12-3 or TRBV12-4 and TRBJ1-6; no reliable D call. The CDR3 is 12 amino acids. V shed 1 base and J shed 11 bases, with 6 bases lying between them. In DNA form, the CDR3 reads TGTGCCAGCAGTTTAGGGCAGGCACCCCTCCACTTT. Translated, it gives CASSLGQAPLHF.

This clonotype was observed a handful of times. The rearrangement joins TRBV7-2 to TRBJ2-3, with 7 nucleotides matching TRBD1. Trimming removed 5 bases from V and 4 bases from J; junction bases left unmatched: 3. The CDR3 covers 13 residues. Germline V CDR1 and CDR2: SGHTA, FQGNSA. The CDR3 DNA sequence: TGTGCCAGCAGCGGGCAGGGGGCAGATACGCAGTATTTT. It translates to CASSGQGADTQYF.

V gene TRBV6-2 or TRBV6-3 combines with J gene TRBJ1-2; a weak D match, TRBD1 (5 bases). Germline CDR1 is MNHEY and CDR2 is SVGEGT. The V end was cut by 4 bases, the J end by 6 bases, with 15 bases between. This CDR3 region has 14 residues. In DNA, the CDR3 is TGTGCCAGCAGTTCCGGCACCCCAGGGCATGGCTACACCTTC. It translates to CASSSGTPGHGYTF.

This chain links TRBV6-2 or TRBV6-3 with TRBJ2-3; TRBD1 matches 8 bases. CDR1 MNHEY and CDR2 SVGEGT come from the germline V gene. V shed 6 bases and J 2 bases; nucleotides not matched to a gene: 4. There are 14 residues in the CDR3. CDR3 region: CASRGQDFTDTQYF. The CDR3 nucleotides read TGTGCCAGCAGGGGACAGGATTTCACAGATACGCAGTATTTT.

The J gene is TRBJ1-4, the V gene TRBV7-2; 9 bases are shared with TRBD1. The CDR3 covers 14 residues. Germline V gene data show CDR1 as SGHTA and CDR2 as FQGNSA. The V and J ends lost 6 bases and 8 bases, in that order; junction bases with no gene match: 7. The CDR3 is CASSTDRGGEKLFF. The CDR3 nucleotides are TGTGCCAGCAGTACGGACAGGGGAGGGGAAAAACTGTTTTTT.

The rearrangement joins TRBV29-1 to TRBJ1-2; no clear D gene. CDR3 length: 12 amino acids. Trimming removed 3 bases from V and 7 bases from J, with 12 bases in between. Germline lookup yields CDR1 SQVTM and CDR2 ANQGSEA. The CDR3 bases are TGCAGCGTTGACACCGGGGTCCCTGGCTACACCTTC. Protein sequence: CSVDTGVPGYTF. The variable domain in full, with the rest retrieved from reference TRBV29-1 and TRBJ1-2, is SAVISQKPSRDICQRGTSLTIQCQVDSQVTMMFWYRQQPGQSLTLIATANQGSEATYESGFVIDKFPISRPNLTFSTLTVSNMSPEDSSIYLCSVDTGVPGYTFGSGTRLTVV.

This clonotype showed up just a few times. J is TRBJ1-1 and V is TRBV25-1; TRBD1 is a possible D gene (6 bases). Trimming took off 6 bases at V and 1 base at J, with 12 bases between the two ends. The germline V gene has CDR1 MGHDK and CDR2 SYGVNS. The CDR3 has 14 residues. CDR3 sequence (DNA): TGTGCCAGCAGAGCCGCACAGGGGAACACTGAAGCTTTCTTT. Its protein product is CASRAAQGNTEAFF. Based on the CDR3 plus reference TRBV25-1 and TRBJ1-1, the full variable domain is EADIYQTPRYLVIGTGKKITLECSQTMGHDKMYWYQQDPGMELHLIHYSYGVNSTEKGDLSSESTVSRIRTEHFPLTLESARPSHTSQYLCASRAAQGNTEAFFGQGTRLTVV.

The rearrangement uses TRBV12-3 or TRBV12-4 and TRBJ1-1, with a weak D call TRBD1 (5 bases). The CDR3 sequence is 14 residues long. Trimming took 3 bases from V and 8 from J, leaving 16 bases between them. The CDR3 DNA reads TGTGCCAGCAGTTTTGGGGGTCCCCCCTGGGAAGCTTTCTTT. Amino acid sequence: CASSFGGPPWEAFF.

This clonotype was detected a few times. It may be a read error: a sequence one base away is much more abundant. The CDR3 loop is CASSQVQGWETQYF. CDR3 nucleotide sequence: TGTGCCAGCAGTCAAGTACAGGGCTGGGAGACCCAGTACTTC. The V and J genes are TRBV6-2 or TRBV6-3 and TRBJ2-5, with D tentatively TRBD1 (6 bases). The CDR3 contains 14 residues. Germline CDR1 MNHEY, CDR2 SVGEGT. Deletions cut 5 bases from V and 5 bases from J, with 15 bases between.

This clonotype showed up just a few times. This rearrangement joins TRBV4-3 to TRBJ2-5; perhaps TRBD1 as D (6 bases). The CDR3 consists of 17 residues. Trimming took off 0 bases at V and 5 bases at J, with 19 bases between the two ends. Germline lookup yields CDR1 LGHNA and CDR2 YSLEER. The CDR3: CASSQDLNRVAEETQYF. In DNA form, the CDR3 reads TGCGCCAGCAGCCAAGACCTCAACAGGGTCGCCGAGGAGACCCAGTACTTC.

V usage is TRBV9 and J usage is TRBJ2-2; D gene uncertain. In germline, CDR1 is SGDLS, CDR2 YYNGEE. This CDR3 spans 13 amino acids. V was clipped by 0 bases and J by 7 bases, with 7 bases between them. As DNA, the CDR3 is TGTGCCAGCAGCGTAGAAGGTGACGGGGAGCTGTTTTTT. This codes for CASSVEGDGELFF.

About this clonotype: A read error may produce the germline difference seen at one junction end. The chain is built from TRBV18 and TRBJ1-2; no clear D gene. The germline CDR1 and CDR2 sequences are KGHSH and LQKENI. The length of the CDR3 is 16 residues. The CDR3 DNA reads as TGTGCCAACTCACCTTTCCCCCGGACTGATAACTATGGCTACACCTTC. Encoded protein: CANSPFPRTDNYGYTF. Together with reference TRBV18 and TRBJ1-2, the CDR3 gives the full variable domain: NAGVMQNPRHLVRRRGQEARLRCSPMKGHSHVYWYRQLPEEGLKFMVYLQKENIIDESGMPKERFSAEFPKEGPSILRIQQVVRGDSAAYFCANSPFPRTDNYGYTFGSGTRLTVV.

This clonotype has at least ten counts. The rearrangement joins TRBV10-3 to TRBJ2-1, with 10 bases aligning to TRBD1. CDR1 is ENHRY, CDR2 SYGVKD, per germline. The length of the CDR3 is 15 residues. The ends lost 5 bases at V and 3 bases at J; junction bases unmatched: 4. CDR3 region: CAISTGTGDYNEQFF. CDR3 sequence (DNA): TGTGCCATCAGTACCGGGACAGGGGACTACAATGAGCAGTTCTTC.

The chain carries TRBV10-3 and TRBJ2-3, with D tentatively TRBD2 (5 bases). This CDR3 comprises 15 residues. V was pared by 0 bases and J by 2 bases, with 9 bases between. Germline CDR1 is ENHRY and CDR2 is SYGVKD. DNA for the CDR3: TGTGCCATCAGTGAGTCCGGACTTTCCACAGATACGCAGTATTTT. It is translated as CAISESGLSTDTQYF.